The TCR beta chain described here comes from a study of T cells in Graves' hyperthyroidism and ophthalmopathy. Study-wide results and limits: Ophthalmopathy prediction by the model preceded onset by a median about 6.3 months.

The CDR3 contains 14 residues. The germline CDR1 and CDR2 sequences are DFQATT and SNEGSKA (reference sequence). The V and J ends lost 3 bases and 7 bases respectively, with 18 bases between them. TCR beta CDR3 regions were amplified from RNA transcripts. An initial round of RT-PCR targeting the TCR CDR3 relied on the HTBI primer set. One entry per CDR3 protein results from TCRdb running MiXCR on the multiplex PCR reads. The table records approximately 690,000 distinct CDR3 sequences, less than 25% of them present only once. This clonotype was counted only a few times. Its antigen is not identified. Researchers barred patients who had uncontrolled infection, other autoimmune disease, pregnancy or lactation. Diagnoses rested on clinical symptoms, serum thyroxine and TRAb, thyroid ultrasound and orbital computed tomography.

This chain links TRBV20-1 with TRBJ1-2; D possibly corresponds to TRBD1 (6 bases). Sequenced input: blood. The receptor was derived from a man aged 30-40 years with Graves' ophthalmopathy. For the CDR3, the DNA is TGCAGTGCTAGTCGGGGCAGGGACATAAGTGGCTACACCTTC. Translation: CSASRGRDISGYTF.